This TCR beta chain was identified in a study of blood T cell repertoires in COVID-19. Only in-frame clones appear in the TCRdb table, and some are missing; sequencing was by immunoSEQ multiplex PCR. The profile shows under 35,000 clones, approximately 88% of them singletons. A word on this clone: At one end, the junction sequence differs from germline, possibly due to a read error. The sample has other DNA sequences that encode this CDR3 too.

The clonotype was recovered from a man in his sixties with active COVID-19. Sequenced: peripheral blood.

The CDR3 reads CASSLNAGPYGYTF. The CDR3 nucleotides are TGTGCCAGCAGCTTAAACGCTGGGCCTTATGGCTATACCTTC. The rearrangement uses TRBV7-3 and TRBJ1-2, with D uncertain. This CDR3 contains 14 residues. Germline V lookup: CDR1 SGHTA, CDR2 FQGTGA. The full variable domain, with the rest looked up from reference TRBV7-3 and TRBJ1-2, is GAGVSQTPSNKVTEKGKYVELRCDPISGHTALYWYRQSLGQGPEFLIYFQGTGAADDSGLPNDRFFAVRPEGSVSTLKIQRTERGDSAVYLCASSLNAGPYGYTFGSGTRLTVV.